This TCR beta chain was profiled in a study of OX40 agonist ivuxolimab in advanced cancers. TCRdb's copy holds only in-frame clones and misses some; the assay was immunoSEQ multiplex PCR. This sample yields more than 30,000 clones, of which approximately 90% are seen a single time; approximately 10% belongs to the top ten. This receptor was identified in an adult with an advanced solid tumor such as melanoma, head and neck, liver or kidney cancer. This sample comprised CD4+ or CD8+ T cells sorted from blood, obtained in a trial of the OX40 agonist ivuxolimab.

The CDR3 coding sequence is TGTGCCAGCAGCCGGGACAGGGGTTCCGAGCAGTACTTC. Protein sequence: CASSRDRGSEQYF. The chain employs TRBV6-1 and TRBJ2-5; 10 bases agree with TRBD1. The J call may be incorrect, as the DNA end agrees better with TRBJ2-7. CDR1 is MNHNS and CDR2 is SASEGT in the germline V gene. The CDR3 extends over 13 amino acids.